Following are 20 T cell receptor beta chains from one sample sequenced in a study of human versus mouse CDR3 diversity and MHC coevolution. Libraries were prepared by immunoSEQ multiplex PCR; TCRdb keeps only in-frame clonotypes and omits some of them. The sample yields some 82,000 clones, just over 90% seen once. The material sequenced was naive CD4+ T cells from blood. Subset indicated: CD45RO-negative CD62L-positive naive CD4 T cells. Source of these receptors: a person between 25 and 70 years old in good health.

The gene calls are TRBV18 and TRBJ1-2; no clear D gene. Trimming left V 6 bases short and J 7 bases short, with 18 bases between. This CDR3 comprises 14 residues. CDR1 is KGHSH, CDR2 LQKENI, per germline. The CDR3 region is CASSRLERLSGYTF. Written as DNA, the CDR3 is TGTGCCAGCTCTCGCCTTGAGAGGCTCTCTGGCTACACCTTC. Full variable domain (outside the CDR3, taken from reference TRBV18 and TRBJ1-2): NAGVMQNPRHLVRRRGQEARLRCSPMKGHSHVYWYRQLPEEGLKFMVYLQKENIIDESGMPKERFSAEFPKEGPSILRIQQVVRGDSAAYFCASSRLERLSGYTFGSGTRLTVV.

The J gene is TRBJ1-1, the V gene TRBV18; no firm D call. The length of the CDR3 is 14 residues. Trimming took 3 bases from V and 3 from J, leaving 11 bases between them. Per germline, CDR1 KGHSH and CDR2 LQKENI. CDR3 nucleotides: TGTGCCAGCTCACCTGCGACTTGGGACACTGAAGCTTTCTTT. Protein: CASSPATWDTEAFF.

V and J are TRBV7-6 and TRBJ2-2; D possibly corresponds to TRBD1 (6 bases). Trimming removed 5 bases at V and 4 bases at J, with 17 bases between. Looked up from germline, CDR1 is SGHVS and CDR2 is FNYEAQ. This CDR3 is built from 16 residues. CDR3 in DNA: TGTGCCAGCAGCCCCCTAGGGGGTCGGAGCACCGGGGAGCTGTTTTTT. It translates to CASSPLGGRSTGELFF.

This clone was seen a handful of times. V is TRBV2 and J is TRBJ2-3; 10 bases match TRBD1. In germline, CDR1 is SNHLY, CDR2 FYNNEI. The length of the CDR3 is 14 residues. With 10 bases clipped from V and 5 bases from J, the junction kept 9 bases outside the gene matches. The chain's CDR3 is CAIRPGQGIDTQYF. CDR3 DNA sequence: TGTGCCATCCGTCCGGGACAGGGGATAGATACGCAGTATTTT. Drawing the rest from reference TRBV2 and TRBJ2-3, the complete variable domain is EPEVTQTPSHQVTQMGQEVILRCVPISNHLYFYWYRQILGQKVEFLVSFYNNEISEKSEIFDDQFSVERPDGSNFTLKIRSTKLEDSAMYFCAIRPGQGIDTQYFGPGTRLTVL.

J is TRBJ1-5 and V is TRBV30; D unclear. The ends were cut back, 3 bases at V and 5 bases at J, with 14 bases in the middle. Germline V lookup: CDR1 GTSNPN, CDR2 SVGIG (reference sequence). The CDR3 extends over 14 amino acids. The CDR3 bases are TGTGCCTGGAGCGAGACTGCGCTTGATCAGCCCCAGCATTTT. Its protein is CAWSETALDQPQHF.

The chain joins TRBV9 to TRBJ1-4; the D gene is possibly TRBD1 (5 bases). The CDR3 runs to 16 residues. Germline lookup yields CDR1 SGDLS and CDR2 YYNGEE. V gave up 0 bases and J gave up 4 bases, with 13 bases separating them. In nucleotides, the CDR3 is TGTGCCAGCAGCGTAGGGAGGGTTCAGGGTAATGAAAAACTGTTTTTT. It codes for CASSVGRVQGNEKLFF.

This chain uses TRBV9 with TRBJ2-1; 7 bases are a match to TRBD2. Trimming cost V 0 bases and J 9 bases; bases outside gene matches: 12. The CDR3 spans 16 residues. Germline CDR1 is SGDLS and CDR2 is YYNGEE. This CDR3 is CASSVAAPGTTFEQFF. CDR3 nucleotides: TGTGCCAGCAGCGTAGCAGCCCCCGGGACTACGTTTGAGCAGTTCTTC.

The chain recombines TRBV9 with TRBJ2-7; the match to TRBD1 covers 11 bases. The germline gives CDR1 SGDLS, CDR2 YYNGEE. This CDR3 is 15 amino acids long. The trim removed 2 bases at V and 5 bases at J, leaving 6 bases unmatched. The CDR3 nucleotides read TGTGCCAGCAGCGTGGGACAGGGGGTGGATCACGAGCAGTACTTC. Translation: CASSVGQGVDHEQYF.

The chain has TRBV28 and TRBJ1-1; D might be TRBD1 (6 bases). V was pared by 5 bases and J by 0 bases, with 13 bases between. Germline-derived CDR1 and CDR2 are MDHEN and SYDVKM. The CDR3 length is 15 residues. The CDR3 reads CASSKSGHMNTEAFF. Written as DNA, the CDR3 is TGTGCCAGCAGTAAATCGGGACATATGAACACTGAAGCTTTCTTT.

The chain couples TRBV4-2 to TRBJ1-2; D ambiguous. Per germline, CDR1 LGHNA and CDR2 YNFKEQ. Trimming stripped 4 bases from V and 6 bases from J, with 9 bases between. The CDR3 has 12 residues. The CDR3 nucleotides read TGTGCCAGCAGCCTCTCGAGGGATGGCTACACCTTC. As protein: CASSLSRDGYTF.

The J gene is TRBJ2-2, the V gene TRBV18; perhaps TRBD1 as D (5 bases). Germline lookup yields CDR1 KGHSH and CDR2 LQKENI. V was shortened by 5 bases and J by 3 bases, with 10 bases between the two germline ends. The length of the CDR3 is 14 residues. CDR3 sequence (DNA): TGTGCCAGCTCAACAGGCCGGGACACCGGGGAGCTGTTTTTT. Protein: CASSTGRDTGELFF. The full variable domain, rest sourced from reference TRBV18 and TRBJ2-2, is NAGVMQNPRHLVRRRGQEARLRCSPMKGHSHVYWYRQLPEEGLKFMVYLQKENIIDESGMPKERFSAEFPKEGPSILRIQQVVRGDSAAYFCASSTGRDTGELFFGEGSRLTVL.

The chain has TRBV7-3 and TRBJ2-5, with TRBD1 identical over 12 bases. The J call may be faulty, since TRBJ2-7 better matches the DNA end. CDR1 is SGHTA and CDR2 is FQGTGA in the germline V gene. This CDR3 comprises 15 residues. CDR3 residues: CASSLGQGAAYEQYF. The DNA of the CDR3 is TGTGCCAGCAGCCTGGGACAGGGGGCGGCCTACGAGCAGTACTTC.

The chain combines TRBV30 with TRBJ2-3; TRBD1 aligns across 8 bases. Germline-derived CDR1 and CDR2 are GTSNPN and SVGIG (reference sequence). The CDR3 runs 17 residues. V lost 0 bases and J lost 3; bases outside the gene matches: 11. Here the CDR3 DNA reads TGTGCCTGGAGTGTACGGTTAGGCAGGGGGCGGACAGATACGCAGTATTTT. Encoded protein: CAWSVRLGRGRTDTQYF.

This chain links TRBV11-2 with TRBJ2-1, with TRBD2 matching 8 bases. V gave up 5 bases and J gave up 6 bases; unmatched junction bases: 9. The CDR3 length is 15 residues. Germline CDR1 SGHAT, CDR2 FQNNGV. The CDR3 bases are TGTGCCAGCAGCCAGCCGGGAGGGTTAGGCAATGAGCAGTTCTTC. This gives the protein CASSQPGGLGNEQFF.

The V and J genes are TRBV28 and TRBJ2-1, with D maybe TRBD2 (5 bases). The V gene's germline CDR1 is MDHEN and CDR2 SYDVKM. The CDR3 sequence is 15 residues long. The V and J ends lost 6 bases and 0 bases respectively, with 12 bases between them. CDR3 sequence reads: CASRESGSSYNEQFF. The DNA for the CDR3 is TGTGCCAGCAGAGAGAGCGGAAGCTCCTACAATGAGCAGTTCTTC. The full variable domain, its missing parts supplied by reference TRBV28 and TRBJ2-1, is DVKVTQSSRYLVKRTGEKVFLECVQDMDHENMFWYRQDPGLGLRLIYFSYDVKMKEKGDIPEGYSVSREKKERFSLILESASTNQTSMYLCASRESGSSYNEQFFGPGTRLTVL.

V usage is TRBV7-9 and J usage is TRBJ2-7; TRBD1 aligns across 7 bases. The CDR3 is 14 amino acids. Looked up from germline, CDR1 is SEHNR and CDR2 is FQNEAQ (reference sequence). Trimming at V came to 4 bases and at J to 7 bases, leaving 10 bases not matched to a gene. CDR3 protein: CASSSTGVGKEQYF. In DNA, the CDR3 is TGTGCCAGCAGCTCCACAGGGGTGGGGAAAGAGCAGTACTTC.

This clone was detected only once. The chain is built from TRBV19 and TRBJ1-1; possibly TRBD1 for D (5 bases). This CDR3 region has 14 residues. Between the trimmed V and J ends, which lost 4 bases and 1 base, there was a span of 10 bases. Germline V lookup: CDR1 LNHDA, CDR2 SQIVND (reference sequence). The DNA for the CDR3 is TGTGCCAGTAGTACAAGACAGCGGAACACTGAAGCTTTCTTT. Amino acids: CASSTRQRNTEAFF.

The chain couples TRBV30 to TRBJ2-7; unclear D gene. Germline CDR1 is GTSNPN and CDR2 is SVGIG (reference sequence). CDR3 length: 11 amino acids. Trimming removed 3 bases at V and 1 base at J, with 4 bases between. Written as DNA, the CDR3 is TGTGCCTGGAGCGGTTCCTACGAGCAGTACTTC. Encoded protein: CAWSGSYEQYF. Drawing the rest from reference TRBV30 and TRBJ2-7, the complete variable domain is SQTIHQWPATLVQPVGSPLSLECTVEGTSNPNLYWYRQAAGRGLQLLFYSVGIGQISSEVPQNLSASRPQDRQFILSSKKLLLSDSGFYLCAWSGSYEQYFGPGTRLTVT.

The chain carries TRBV5-1 and TRBJ2-7; weak D call: TRBD1 (5 bases). The CDR3 contains 15 residues. Germline assignment: CDR1 SGHRS and CDR2 YFSETQ. Between the trimmed V and J ends, which lost 1 base and 1 base, there was a span of 12 bases. This CDR3 reads CASSLRADSSYEQYF. The CDR3 DNA is TGCGCCAGCAGCTTGAGGGCCGACAGTTCCTACGAGCAGTACTTC.

The chain has TRBV5-1 and TRBJ2-1; 7 nucleotides line up with TRBD2. CDR1 is SGHRS, CDR2 YFSETQ, per germline. The length of the CDR3 is 15 residues. J was trimmed by 5 bases and V by 0 bases; bases with no gene match: 5. The CDR3 DNA is TGCGCCAGCAGCTTGGTGGGAGGGATGAACAATGAGCAGTTCTTC. This sequence encodes CASSLVGGMNNEQFF.